Each of the 30 T cell receptor beta chains below was sequenced from the same sample in a study of blood T cell repertoires in COVID-19. Here immunoSEQ multiplex PCR was the method, and the copy in TCRdb shows in-frame clones only, minus some. The table has approximately 110,000 clones, 69% seen once. Sample: peripheral blood. The origin of the receptors is an elderly man with acute or convalescent COVID-19.

The V call is TRBV7-8, the J call TRBJ2-7; D is undetermined. CDR3 length equals 12 residues. CDR1 is SGHVS, CDR2 FQNEAQ, per germline. V was cut by 5 bases and J by 4 bases, with 9 bases left in between. CDR3 nucleotides: TGTGCCAGCAGCCCAACATCGTACGAGCAGTACTTC. It translates to CASSPTSYEQYF.

On this clone: Relative to the germline gene, one junction end is altered; a read error may explain this. V and J are TRBV27 and TRBJ1-6; TRBD1 matches 8 bases. CDR1 is MNHEY, CDR2 SMNVEV, per germline (reference sequence). CDR3 length: 12 residues. CDR3 sequence: CASREPGTGLYF. The CDR3 DNA sequence: TGTGCCAGCAGGGAACCAGGGACAGGTCTCTACTTT.

The V and J genes are TRBV5-4 and TRBJ2-3, with no clear D. The CDR3 consists of 14 residues. Germline-derived CDR1 and CDR2 are SGHNT and YYREEE (reference sequence). With 7 bases removed from V and 2 bases from J, the gap between germline ends came to 14 bases. In DNA form, the CDR3 reads TGTGCCAGCTCCTCCCCTAGAAACACAGATACGCAGTATTTT. Protein product: CASSSPRNTDTQYF.

Concerning this clone: The sample carries other DNA sequences with the same CDR3. This CDR3 is CASSLRGYGYTF. CDR3 nucleotides: TGTGCCAGCAGTTTAAGGGGCTATGGCTACACCTTC. The chain is built from TRBV28 and TRBJ1-2; TRBD1 is a possible D gene (5 bases). The CDR3 totals 12 residues. Trimming left V 2 bases short and J 4 bases short, with 5 bases between. CDR1 is MDHEN and CDR2 is SYDVKM in the germline V gene.

J is TRBJ2-7 and V is TRBV20-1; D uncertain. The germline V gene encodes CDR1 DFQATT and CDR2 SNEGSKA (reference sequence). V was shortened by 2 bases and J by 2 bases, with 4 bases between the two germline ends. This CDR3 comprises 11 residues. The DNA for the CDR3 is TGCAGTGCTAGACCGGCCTACGAGCAGTACTTC. Protein sequence: CSARPAYEQYF.

This chain connects TRBV18 to TRBJ2-7; D ambiguous. The CDR3 totals 13 residues. The ends were cut back, 3 bases at V and 5 bases at J, with 11 bases in the middle. CDR1 is KGHSH and CDR2 is LQKENI in the germline V gene. CDR3 sequence reads: CASSPPEVNEQYF. DNA for the CDR3: TGTGCCAGCTCACCCCCAGAGGTCAACGAGCAGTACTTC.

The chain has TRBV19 and TRBJ1-6; 7 bases match TRBD1. The CDR3 extends over 13 amino acids. Unmatched junction bases numbered 5, after V lost 6 bases and J lost 9 bases. Germline CDR1 and CDR2: LNHDA and SQIVND (reference sequence). CDR3 sequence reads: CASSRQGGSPLHF. In DNA form, the CDR3 reads TGTGCCAGTAGCCGACAGGGAGGTTCACCCCTCCACTTT.

This clone appeared a single time. The V gene is TRBV7-9, the J gene TRBJ2-5; D is unclear. Germline CDR1 SEHNR, CDR2 FQNEAQ (reference sequence). V was trimmed by 5 bases and J by 5 bases, leaving 9 bases between them. This CDR3 spans 12 amino acids. The CDR3 region is CASSHRSETQYF. The CDR3 nucleotides are TGTGCCAGCAGCCACCGGTCGGAGACCCAGTACTTC.

The CDR3: CASSQDGYRGGNQPQHF. In nucleotides, the CDR3 is TGCGCCAGCAGCCAAGATGGGTACAGGGGGGGCAATCAGCCCCAGCATTTT. This sequence joins TRBV4-1 and TRBJ1-5; 8 bases are shared with TRBD1. CDR3 length: 17 amino acids. V lost 0 bases and J lost 2; bases outside the gene matches: 6. Germline lookup yields CDR1 MGHRA and CDR2 YSYEKL.

V and J are TRBV2 and TRBJ2-3; no clear D. CDR3 length: 14 residues. The V and J ends lost 1 base and 0 bases respectively, with 5 bases between them. Germline-derived CDR1 and CDR2 are SNHLY and FYNNEI. CDR3 amino acids: CASSEGLSTDTQYF. The CDR3 coding sequence is TGTGCCAGCAGTGAAGGTCTTAGCACAGATACGCAGTATTTT.

This clone appeared once. V gene TRBV2 combines with J gene TRBJ2-5, with 8 bases matching TRBD1. J was trimmed by 4 bases and V by 5 bases; bases with no gene match: 6. The CDR3 loop spans 14 amino acids. Looked up from germline, CDR1 is SNHLY and CDR2 is FYNNEI. The CDR3 DNA is TGTGCCAGCAGTAGGACAGGGTGGCGAGAGACCCAGTACTTC. It yields the protein CASSRTGWRETQYF. Complete variable domain (other parts from reference TRBV2 and TRBJ2-5): EPEVTQTPSHQVTQMGQEVILRCVPISNHLYFYWYRQILGQKVEFLVSFYNNEISEKSEIFDDQFSVERPDGSNFTLKIRSTKLEDSAMYFCASSRTGWRETQYFGPGTRLLVL.

The chain recombines TRBV28 with TRBJ1-5; 8 bases line up with TRBD1. V shed 3 bases and J 3 bases; nucleotides not matched to a gene: 4. This CDR3 is 15 amino acids long. Per germline, CDR1 MDHEN and CDR2 SYDVKM. CDR3 nucleotide sequence: TGTGCCAGCAGTTTTGGACAGGGCAACAATCAGCCCCAGCATTTT. It codes for CASSFGQGNNQPQHF.

This clone was observed at least ten times. The V gene is TRBV6-1, the J gene TRBJ1-1; 7 nucleotides line up with TRBD1. Germline CDR1 and CDR2: MNHNS and SASEGT. This CDR3 has 15 amino acids. The junction had 6 bases not matched to a gene; V was cut back by 2 bases and J by 3 bases. The CDR3: CASSELGQQHTEAFF. CDR3 DNA: TGTGCCAGCAGTGAACTGGGACAGCAGCACACTGAAGCTTTCTTT.

The genes are TRBV5-1 and TRBJ1-2, with D possibly being TRBD1 (6 bases). Germline V gives CDR1 SGHRS, CDR2 YFSETQ. The ends were cut back, 7 bases at V and 7 bases at J, with 14 bases in the middle. CDR3 length: 12 amino acids. CDR3 sequence: CASGADSSGYTF. For the CDR3, the DNA is TGCGCCAGCGGGGCGGACAGCTCTGGCTACACCTTC.

The chain joins TRBV4-2 to TRBJ1-1; 7 bases fit TRBD1. CDR1 and CDR2 from the germline V gene are LGHNA and YNFKEQ. The CDR3 totals 15 residues. The V gene end was trimmed by 6 bases and the J gene end by 3 bases; junction bases not matched to a gene: 10. As DNA, the CDR3 is TGTGCCAGCAGTCCAACCAGGGGGGTTTACACTGAAGCTTTCTTT. Translated, it gives CASSPTRGVYTEAFF.

V is TRBV7-2 and J is TRBJ1-2, with D possibly matching TRBD1 (5 bases). Trimming removed 8 bases at V and 3 bases at J, with 16 bases between. The CDR3 contains 14 residues. CDR1 and CDR2 (germline): SGHTA, FQGNSA. The CDR3 DNA follows: TGTGCCAGCGGCCCCCGGGGGGGGTACTATGGCTACACCTTC. Its protein product is CASGPRGGYYGYTF.

This clone was counted only a few times. The V gene is TRBV4-1, the J gene TRBJ1-5; 9 positions agree with TRBD1. The junction had 7 bases not matched to a gene; V was cut back by 2 bases and J by 5 bases. The CDR3 has 16 amino acids. In germline, CDR1 is MGHRA, CDR2 YSYEKL. The DNA for the CDR3 is TGCGCCAGCAGCCAAACCCTCGGGACAGGGTATCAGCCCCAGCATTTT. This codes for CASSQTLGTGYQPQHF.

This sequence joins TRBV5-1 and TRBJ2-3; 8 nucleotides line up with TRBD2. CDR1 and CDR2 from the germline V gene are SGHRS and YFSETQ. J was trimmed by 5 bases and V by 2 bases; bases with no gene match: 1. CDR3 length equals 13 residues. The CDR3 reads CASSFLAGDTQYF. In DNA, the CDR3 is TGCGCCAGCAGCTTCCTAGCGGGAGATACGCAGTATTTT.

The chain employs TRBV7-9 and TRBJ2-4, with TRBD2 matching 7 bases. CDR1 and CDR2 from the germline V gene are SEHNR and FQNEAQ (reference sequence). The CDR3 covers 15 residues. After removal of 3 bases from V and 5 bases from J, the junction contained 7 bases not matched to a gene. CDR3 loop: CASSLPGGRENIQYF. The CDR3 nucleotides read TGTGCCAGCAGCTTGCCAGGAGGGAGGGAAAACATTCAGTACTTC. The entire variable domain, with the rest obtained from reference TRBV7-9 and TRBJ2-4, is as follows: DTGVSQNPRHKITKRGQNVTFRCDPISEHNRLYWYRQTLGQGPEFLTYFQNEAQLEKSRLLSDRFSAERPKGSFSTLEIQRTEQGDSAMYLCASSLPGGRENIQYFGAGTRLSVL.

This clone occurred a few times. The CDR3 DNA reads as TGTGCCAGTAGTAACTCGAGGGTGAACTATGGCTACACCTTC. It yields the protein CASSNSRVNYGYTF. The rearrangement uses TRBV19 and TRBJ1-2; D is unresolved. Trimming stripped 4 bases from V and 2 bases from J, with 11 bases between. CDR1 and CDR2 from the germline V gene are LNHDA and SQIVND (reference sequence). The CDR3 has 14 amino acids.

V usage is TRBV9 and J usage is TRBJ2-1, with TRBD2 identical over 9 bases. Germline assignment: CDR1 SGDLS and CDR2 YYNGEE. This CDR3 is 16 amino acids long. The ends lost 0 bases at V and 4 bases at J; junction bases unmatched: 5. The CDR3 DNA is TGTGCCAGCAGCGTAGTGGGAGCGGGAGGTTACAATGAGCAGTTCTTC. Translating it yields CASSVVGAGGYNEQFF.

This clone has a single count. This chain joins TRBV5-1 and TRBJ2-1; D is possibly TRBD2 (5 bases). Germline CDR1 SGHRS, CDR2 YFSETQ. Trimming left V 2 bases short and J 0 bases short, with 9 bases between. The length of the CDR3 is 15 residues. In DNA form, the CDR3 reads TGCGCCAGCAGCTTAACCGGACTCTCCTACAATGAGCAGTTCTTC. It is translated as CASSLTGLSYNEQFF.

The CDR3 nucleotides are TGTGCCAGCAGCAAAGGGGAGAACAGGGGTTGCTCCTACGAGCAGTACTTC. Protein: CASSKGENRGCSYEQYF. The chain couples TRBV21-1 to TRBJ2-7; the D call in the table, TRBD1, was not verified against the DNA. TRBV21-1 is a documented pseudogene. CDR3 length equals 17 residues.

The chain carries TRBV7-8 and TRBJ1-4; 8 nucleotides line up with TRBD1. CDR3 size: 15 residues. Germline V gene data show CDR1 as SGHVS and CDR2 as FQNEAQ. V trimming: 2 bases; J trimming: 8 bases; junction bases outside the gene matches: 7. Here the CDR3 reads CASSLLGQEGEKLFF. Here the CDR3 DNA reads TGTGCCAGCAGCTTATTGGGACAGGAGGGAGAAAAACTGTTTTTT.

J is TRBJ2-3 and V is TRBV28, with D unclear. This CDR3 spans 12 amino acids. Looked up from germline, CDR1 is MDHEN and CDR2 is SYDVKM. The CDR3, as DNA: TGTGCTACTACCCCTACCACAGATACGCAGTATTTT. This translates into CATTPTTDTQYF.

This chain joins TRBV7-2 and TRBJ2-1; 14 positions agree with TRBD2. V lost 3 bases and J lost 8; bases outside the gene matches: 6. The CDR3 has 16 residues. Germline V gives CDR1 SGHTA, CDR2 FQGNSA. In DNA form, the CDR3 reads TGTGCCAGCAGCTTTACCGGGACTAGCGGGAGTCATGAGCAGTTCTTC. It is translated as CASSFTGTSGSHEQFF.

This chain uses TRBV9 with TRBJ2-4, with D maybe TRBD2 (5 bases). The CDR3 consists of 15 residues. V was trimmed by 0 bases and J by 7 bases, leaving 14 bases between them. CDR1 is SGDLS and CDR2 is YYNGEE in the germline V gene. The CDR3, as DNA: TGTGCCAGCAGCGTAGTTGCGACTCCGGGGAACATTCAGTACTTC. Translated, it gives CASSVVATPGNIQYF.

In the case of this clone: The junction does not match germline at one end; this may be a read error. The chain employs TRBV27 and TRBJ2-7; 8 nucleotides match TRBD2. CDR3 size: 17 residues. Germline V gene sequence: CDR1 MNHEY, CDR2 SMNVEV (reference sequence). CDR3 sequence reads: CASSSSWPGLGSFEQYF. The CDR3 DNA follows: TGTGCCAGCAGTTCCTCTTGGCCGGGACTAGGCTCCTTCGAGCAGTACTTC.

This rearrangement joins TRBV25-1 to TRBJ1-1; 7 positions agree with TRBD1. With 3 bases clipped from V and 4 bases from J, the junction kept 14 bases outside the gene matches. The germline V gene encodes CDR1 MGHDK and CDR2 SYGVNS. This CDR3 spans 17 amino acids. CDR3 in DNA: TGTGCCAGCAGTGACCATGCGTCAGGGGGTTCGGGCACTGAAGCTTTCTTT. Its protein product is CASSDHASGGSGTEAFF.

V gene TRBV6-5 combines with J gene TRBJ1-3; tentative D call: TRBD1 (6 bases). This CDR3 has 15 residues. Between the trimmed V and J ends, which lost 6 bases and 3 bases, there was a span of 15 bases. Germline V gene sequence: CDR1 MNHEY, CDR2 SVGAGI. The CDR3: CASSTDSSFGNTIYF. DNA for the CDR3: TGTGCCAGCAGCACGGACAGTTCTTTTGGAAACACCATATATTTT.